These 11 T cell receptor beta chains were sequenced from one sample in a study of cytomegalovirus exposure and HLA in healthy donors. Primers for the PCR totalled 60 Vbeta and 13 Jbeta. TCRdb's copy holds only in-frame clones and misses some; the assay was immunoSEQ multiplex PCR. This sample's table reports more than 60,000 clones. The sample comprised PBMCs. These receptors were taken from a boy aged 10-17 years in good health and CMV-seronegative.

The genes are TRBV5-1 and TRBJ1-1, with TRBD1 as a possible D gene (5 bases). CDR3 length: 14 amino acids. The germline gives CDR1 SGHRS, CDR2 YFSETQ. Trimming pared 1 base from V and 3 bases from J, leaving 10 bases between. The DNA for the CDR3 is TGCGCCAGCAGCTTGCTGGGGGAGGACACTGAAGCTTTCTTT. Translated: CASSLLGEDTEAFF.

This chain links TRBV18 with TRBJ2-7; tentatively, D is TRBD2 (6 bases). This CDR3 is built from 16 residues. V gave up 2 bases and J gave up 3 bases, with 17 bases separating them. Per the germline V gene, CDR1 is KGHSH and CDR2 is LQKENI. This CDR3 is CASSPFEGEALYEQYF. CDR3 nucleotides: TGTGCCAGCTCACCATTCGAAGGGGAGGCTCTCTACGAGCAGTACTTC.

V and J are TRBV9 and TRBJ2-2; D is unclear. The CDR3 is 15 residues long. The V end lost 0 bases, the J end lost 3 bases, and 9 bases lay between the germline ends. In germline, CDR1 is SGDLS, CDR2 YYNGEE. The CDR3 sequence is CASSVEPRYTGELFF. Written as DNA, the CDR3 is TGTGCCAGCAGCGTAGAACCCAGGTACACCGGGGAGCTGTTTTTT.

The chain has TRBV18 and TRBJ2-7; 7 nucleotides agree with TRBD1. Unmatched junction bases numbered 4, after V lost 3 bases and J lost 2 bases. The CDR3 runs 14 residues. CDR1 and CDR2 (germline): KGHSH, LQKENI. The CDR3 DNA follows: TGTGCCAGCTCACCTCCGGGACAGCCCTACGAGCAGTACTTC. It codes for CASSPPGQPYEQYF. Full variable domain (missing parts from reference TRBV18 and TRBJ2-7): NAGVMQNPRHLVRRRGQEARLRCSPMKGHSHVYWYRQLPEEGLKFMVYLQKENIIDESGMPKERFSAEFPKEGPSILRIQQVVRGDSAAYFCASSPPGQPYEQYFGPGTRLTVT.

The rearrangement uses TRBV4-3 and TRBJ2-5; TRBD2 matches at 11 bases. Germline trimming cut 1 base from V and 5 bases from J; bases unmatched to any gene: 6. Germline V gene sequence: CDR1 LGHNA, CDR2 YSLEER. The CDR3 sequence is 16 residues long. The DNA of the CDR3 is TGCGCCAGCAGCCAAGTTAGCGGGAGGGCCGCTGAGACCCAGTACTTC. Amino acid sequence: CASSQVSGRAAETQYF.

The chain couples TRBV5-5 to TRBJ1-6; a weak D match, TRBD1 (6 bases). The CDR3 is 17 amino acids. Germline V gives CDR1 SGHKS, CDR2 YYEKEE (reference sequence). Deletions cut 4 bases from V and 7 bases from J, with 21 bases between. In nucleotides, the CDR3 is TGTGCCAGCAGCGGTCCGACAGGTCTAGGGCCGAATTCACCCCTCCACTTT. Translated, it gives CASSGPTGLGPNSPLHF.

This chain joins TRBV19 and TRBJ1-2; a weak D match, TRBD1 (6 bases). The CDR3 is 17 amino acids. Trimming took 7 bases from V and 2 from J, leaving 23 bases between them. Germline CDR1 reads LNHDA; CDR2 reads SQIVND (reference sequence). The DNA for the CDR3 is TGTGCCAGTAATCTGGACAGCTTTGTCGACTTGAACTATGGCTACACCTTC. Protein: CASNLDSFVDLNYGYTF.

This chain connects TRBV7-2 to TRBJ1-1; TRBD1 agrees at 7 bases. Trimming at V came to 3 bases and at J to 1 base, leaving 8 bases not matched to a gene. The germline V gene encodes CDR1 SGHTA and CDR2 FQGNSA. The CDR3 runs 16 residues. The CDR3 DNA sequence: TGTGCCAGCAGCTTGCGACAGGGATGGGAGAACACTGAAGCTTTCTTT. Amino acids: CASSLRQGWENTEAFF.

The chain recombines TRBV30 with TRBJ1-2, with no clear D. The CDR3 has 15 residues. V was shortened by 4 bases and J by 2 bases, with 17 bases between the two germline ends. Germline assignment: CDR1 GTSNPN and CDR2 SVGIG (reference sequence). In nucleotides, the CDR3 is TGTGCCTGGAAAAATTGGCAGCGCGCAAACTATGGCTACACCTTC. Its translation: CAWKNWQRANYGYTF.

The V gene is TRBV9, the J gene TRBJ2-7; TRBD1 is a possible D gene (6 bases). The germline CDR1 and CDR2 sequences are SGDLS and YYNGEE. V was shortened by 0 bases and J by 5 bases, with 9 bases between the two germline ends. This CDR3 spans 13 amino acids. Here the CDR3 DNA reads TGTGCCAGCAGCGTAGAGGGGGTAGACGAGCAGTACTTC. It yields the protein CASSVEGVDEQYF.

DNA for the CDR3: TGTGCCAGCACGCGCGGGCAGCAAGAGACCCAGTACTTC. Translating gives CASTRGQQETQYF. The chain is built from TRBV7-2 and TRBJ2-5, with a weak D call TRBD2 (5 bases). Looked up from germline, CDR1 is SGHTA and CDR2 is FQGNSA. The CDR3 length is 13 residues. With 7 bases removed from V and 2 bases from J, the gap between germline ends came to 11 bases.